This T cell receptor beta chain appears in the sequencing data of a study of blood T cell repertoires in COVID-19. In the study overall: PBMCs, B-cell-depleted T cells, or T cells were the source of the cDNA or gDNA that made up the material.

Germline V gene data show CDR1 as SGHVS and CDR2 as FNYEAQ. This CDR3 spans 13 amino acids. Germline trimming cut 5 bases from V and 2 bases from J; bases unmatched to any gene: 2. One Seattle source followed patients from active infection through their disease course. Per the authors' pipeline: Amplification with reference gene primers provided the estimates of nucleated cell counts. Sequenced by immunoSEQ multiplex PCR; TCRdb stores in-frame clones only, minus some. V, J and clone size reflect that table, while D and trimming were determined from the DNA. This sample carries over 60,000 clones, about 92% of them seen once, and the ten largest clones take under 0.65%.

The receptor was isolated from a man aged 45-60 years with COVID-19, enrolled during active disease. Material for sequencing was peripheral blood. The V and J genes are TRBV7-6 and TRBJ1-1; 7 positions agree with TRBD1. This CDR3 reads CASSRDSNTEAFF. The CDR3 coding sequence is TGTGCCAGCAGCCGGGACAGCAACACTGAAGCTTTCTTT.